Listed below are T cell receptor beta chains from one sample, sequenced in a study of regulatory T cells in long-lasting Graves disease. Via MiXCR, TCRdb re-called the multiplex PCR reads, giving one row per CDR3 protein. This sample has fewer than 550,000 distinct CDR3 sequences, with 15% to 20% found just once. These data also formed part of another study, on T cells in Graves' hyperthyroidism and ophthalmopathy.

The source material was peripheral blood mononuclear cells (PBMCs), sampled at new diagnosis, from a patient treated with antithyroid drugs. The receptors were sampled from a woman aged 35-65 years with Graves disease. The CDR3 runs from the conserved cysteine through the conserved F or W. The order of the fields is D gene, J gene, V gene, clone size, CDR3 protein, CDR3 DNA. D genes are given only for firm matches. Clone size is shown for a subset of rows, as once, few, many or a class of expanded clone.

. TRBJ1-3 TRBV6-1 . CASSPTQGRTGNTIYF TGTGCCAGCAGCCCGACACAGGGAAGGACTGGAAACACCATATATTTT
. TRBJ1-2 TRBV6-5 many CASSYKGKGYTF TGTGCCAGCAGTTACAAGGGGAAGGGCTACACCTTC
TRBD1 TRBJ1-2 TRBV2 . CASRRQGSGYTF TGTGCCAGCAGAAGACAGGGCTCTGGCTACACCTTC
. TRBJ1-2 TRBV6-1 many CAIYAQPYGYTF TGTGCCATCTATGCTCAGCCCTATGGCTACACCTTC
. TRBJ1-6 TRBV2 few CARRDRNDSPLHF TGTGCCAGAAGGGATCGGAATGATTCACCCCTCCACTTT
. TRBJ1-4 TRBV2 many CASSEWLGMTNEKLFF TGTGCCAGCAGTGAATGGTTGGGGATGACTAATGAAAAACTGTTTTTT
TRBD2 TRBJ2-1 TRBV6-1 . CASRSGGGEQFF TGTGCCAGCAGATCGGGGGGTGGGGAGCAGTTCTTC
. TRBJ2-5 TRBV18 many CASSPSQETQYF TGTGCCAGCAGTCCCTCGCAAGAGACCCAGTACTTC
. TRBJ2-2 TRBV7-2 many CASSLALVVTGELFF TGTGCCAGCAGCTTAGCGCTGGTGGTCACCGGGGAGCTGTTTTTT
TRBD1 TRBJ1-1 TRBV4-2 . CASSQDYEGAEAFF TGTGCCAGCAGCCAAGACTACGAGGGGGCCGAAGCTTTCTTT
TRBD2 TRBJ2-1 TRBV7-2 many CASTRGGSANEQFF TGTGCCAGCACCCGGGGGGGTAGCGCCAATGAGCAGTTCTTC
. TRBJ2-5 TRBV3-1 . CASSQDPAGTGAKGETQYF TGTGCCAGCAGCCAAGATCCGGCAGGGACCGGGGCTAAAGGAGAGACCCAGTACTTC
. TRBJ1-2 TRBV19 . CASSPAGGGPYGYTF TGTGCCAGTAGCCCAGCGGGAGGGGGTCCCTATGGCTACACCTTC
. TRBJ2-7 TRBV4-1 few CASSRLYDSYEQYF TGCGCCAGCAGCCGACTGTACGACTCTTACGAGCAGTACTTC
. TRBJ1-2 TRBV3-1 . CASSQLVMSVLGYTF TGTGCCAGCAGCCAGCTCGTGATGTCAGTACTTGGCTACACCTTC
. TRBJ1-2 TRBV30 many CAWNAGNYGYTF TGTGCCTGGAACGCAGGGAACTATGGCTACACCTTC
TRBD1 TRBJ2-5 TRBV27 many CASSLTGGSIETQYF TGTGCCAGCAGTTTAACAGGGGGATCAATAGAGACCCAGTACTTC
. TRBJ1-5 TRBV19 few CASSIGTTAGQPQHF TGTGCCAGTAGTATAGGGACTACCGCAGGGCAGCCCCAGCATTTT
TRBD1 TRBJ1-1 TRBV20-1 few CSATIRGEAFF TGCAGTGCCACTATCAGGGGGGAAGCTTTCTTT
TRBD2 TRBJ2-1 TRBV12-3/TRBV12-4 many CASSSTTRGRGYNEQFF TGTGCCAGCAGTTCCACTACTAGAGGGCGGGGGTACAATGAGCAGTTCTTC
. TRBJ1-1 TRBV7-9 . CASSFNKAFF TGTGCCAGCAGCTTCAACAAAGCTTTCTTT
. TRBJ1-6 TRBV27 many CASSLTANSPLHF TGTGCCAGCAGTTTAACCGCTAATTCACCCCTCCACTTT
. TRBJ2-7 TRBV4-1 . CASSPRGQTGYEQYF TGCGCCAGCAGCCCCCGCGGACAGACGGGCTACGAGCAGTACTTC
. TRBJ1-2 TRBV14 . CASSHWAGDGYTF TGTGCCAGCAGCCACTGGGCAGGGGATGGCTACACCTTC
. TRBJ1-2 TRBV7-9 . CASSLEGFGYTF TGTGCCAGCAGCTTAGAAGGTTTTGGCTACACCTTC
TRBD1 TRBJ2-6 TRBV5-1 . CASRGTASSGANVLTF TGCGCCAGCAGAGGGACAGCATCCTCTGGGGCCAACGTCCTGACTTTC
. TRBJ2-1 TRBV7-2 many CASTTTGKRNEQFF TGTGCCAGCACAACTACAGGGAAGAGGAATGAGCAGTTCTTC
. TRBJ1-6 TRBV3-1 many CASSQVGGDSPLHF TGTGCCAGCAGCCAAGTAGGGGGGGATTCACCCCTCCACTTT
. TRBJ2-1 TRBV2 few CASSVDRLGNEQFF TGTGCCAGCAGTGTAGACAGGTTAGGCAATGAGCAGTTCTTC
TRBD1 TRBJ2-3 TRBV12-3/TRBV12-4 many CASSLALQGVDTQYF TGTGCCAGCAGTTTAGCGCTACAGGGGGTAGATACGCAGTATTTT
. TRBJ1-6 TRBV7-3 few CASSPRGETNSPLHF TGTGCCAGCAGCCCGAGGGGGGAGACTAATTCACCCCTCCACTTT
TRBD2 TRBJ2-5 TRBV7-7 few CASSPPREGILRETQYF TGTGCTAGCAGCCCTCCCAGGGAGGGGATCTTAAGAGAGACCCAGTACTTC
. TRBJ1-5 TRBV5-5 few CASSLFQGSFGNQPQHF TGTGCCAGCAGCTTGTTCCAGGGTAGCTTCGGCAATCAGCCCCAGCATTTT
TRBD1 TRBJ1-1 TRBV4-1 . CASSPRVGQGVLGNTEAFF TGCGCCAGCAGTCCAAGGGTCGGGCAGGGGGTTCTTGGGAACACTGAAGCTTTCTTT
TRBD2 TRBJ2-3 TRBV5-1 many CASSLAVGGTDTQYF TGCGCCAGCAGCTTGGCTGTGGGGGGGACAGATACGCAGTATTTT
TRBD1 TRBJ2-7 TRBV27 many CASKGPGQNSYEQYF TGTGCCAGCAAAGGGCCGGGACAGAACTCCTACGAGCAGTACTTC
TRBD1 TRBJ2-7 TRBV20-1 . CSAHSPTAGTGETYEQYF TGCAGTGCACACTCCCCCACCGCGGGGACAGGCGAAACCTACGAGCAGTACTTC
. TRBJ1-2 TRBV24-1 . CATSRGEGYTF TGTGCCACCAGCAGGGGTGAGGGCTACACCTTC
. TRBJ1-1 TRBV28 many CASSLRFTEAFF TGTGCCAGCAGTTTACGGTTCACTGAAGCTTTCTTT
. TRBJ1-6 TRBV6-1 many CASSSGVSPLHF TGTGCCAGCAGCTCAGGGGTCTCACCCCTCCACTTT
. TRBJ1-2 TRBV20-1 . CSASALGTLYGYTF TGCAGTGCTAGTGCTCTGGGGACACTATATGGCTACACCTTC
. TRBJ1-5 TRBV2 . CAGRKRGGQPQHF TGTGCCGGCAGAAAAAGGGGGGGTCAGCCCCAGCATTTT
. TRBJ2-7 TRBV14 . CASSQPEPYEQYF TGTGCCAGCAGCCAACCGGAACCCTACGAGCAGTACTTC
. TRBJ2-3 TRBV4-1 few CASSQEEGGQTSTDTQYF TGCGCCAGCAGCCAAGAAGAAGGCGGGCAAACTAGCACAGATACGCAGTATTTT
. TRBJ2-2 TRBV11-2 . CASSWGTWVSTGELSF TGTGCCAGCAGCTGGGGGACCTGGGTGTCCACCGGGGAGCTGTCTTTT
. TRBJ1-1 TRBV6-1 . CASSEALLNTEAFF TGTGCCAGCAGTGAAGCGCTCTTGAACACTGAAGCTTTCTTT